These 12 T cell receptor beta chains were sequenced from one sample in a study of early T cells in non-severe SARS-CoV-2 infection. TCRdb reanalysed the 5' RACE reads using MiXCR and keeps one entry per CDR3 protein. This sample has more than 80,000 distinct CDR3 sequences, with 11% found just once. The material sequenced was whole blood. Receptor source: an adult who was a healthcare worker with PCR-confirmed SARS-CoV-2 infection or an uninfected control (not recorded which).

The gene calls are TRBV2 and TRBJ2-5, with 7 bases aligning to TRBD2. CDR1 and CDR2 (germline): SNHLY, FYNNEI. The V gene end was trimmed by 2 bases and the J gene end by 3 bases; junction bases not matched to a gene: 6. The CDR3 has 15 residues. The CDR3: CASSETAGREETQYF. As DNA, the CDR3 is TGTGCCAGCAGTGAAACCGCAGGGAGGGAAGAGACCCAGTACTTC.

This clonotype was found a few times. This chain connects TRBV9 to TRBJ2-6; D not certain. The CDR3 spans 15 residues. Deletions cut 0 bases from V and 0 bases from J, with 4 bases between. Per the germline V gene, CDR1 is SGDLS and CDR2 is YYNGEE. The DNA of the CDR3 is TGTGCCAGCAGCGTAGAGGGCTCTGGGGCCAACGTCCTGACTTTC. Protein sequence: CASSVEGSGANVLTF.

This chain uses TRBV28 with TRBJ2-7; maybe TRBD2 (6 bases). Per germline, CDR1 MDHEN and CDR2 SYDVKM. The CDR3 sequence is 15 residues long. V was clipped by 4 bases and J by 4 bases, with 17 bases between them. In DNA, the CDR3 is TGTGCCAGCAGTTCCGCCGGGAGCGAGACTTACGAGCAGTACTTC. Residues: CASSSAGSETYEQYF. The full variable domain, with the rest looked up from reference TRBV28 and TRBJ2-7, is DVKVTQSSRYLVKRTGEKVFLECVQDMDHENMFWYRQDPGLGLRLIYFSYDVKMKEKGDIPEGYSVSREKKERFSLILESASTNQTSMYLCASSSAGSETYEQYFGPGTRLTVT.

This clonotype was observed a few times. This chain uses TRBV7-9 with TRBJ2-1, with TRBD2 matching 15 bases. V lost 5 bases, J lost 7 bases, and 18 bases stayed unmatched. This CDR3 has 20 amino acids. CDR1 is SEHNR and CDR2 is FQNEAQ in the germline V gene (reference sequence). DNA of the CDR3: TGTGCCAGCAGCCCAGCCAGGACTAGCGGGAGGGCCGGGGGTCGGAATGAGCAGTTCTTC. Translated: CASSPARTSGRAGGRNEQFF.

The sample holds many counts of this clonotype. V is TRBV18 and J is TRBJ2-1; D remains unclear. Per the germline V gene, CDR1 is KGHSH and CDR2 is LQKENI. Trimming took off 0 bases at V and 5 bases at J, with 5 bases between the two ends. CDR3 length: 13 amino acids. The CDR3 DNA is TGTGCCAGCTCACCACCATCCCACAATGAGCAGTTCTTC. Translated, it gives CASSPPSHNEQFF. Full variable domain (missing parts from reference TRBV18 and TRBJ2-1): NAGVMQNPRHLVRRRGQEARLRCSPMKGHSHVYWYRQLPEEGLKFMVYLQKENIIDESGMPKERFSAEFPKEGPSILRIQQVVRGDSAAYFCASSPPSHNEQFFGPGTRLTVL.

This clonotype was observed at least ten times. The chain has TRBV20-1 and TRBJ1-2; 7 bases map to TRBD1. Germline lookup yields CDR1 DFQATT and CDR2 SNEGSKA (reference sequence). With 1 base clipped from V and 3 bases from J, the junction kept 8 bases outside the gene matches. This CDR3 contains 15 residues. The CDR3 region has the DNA TGCAGTGCTAGAGTTGAGGGACAGTTTTACTATGGCTACACCTTC. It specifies CSARVEGQFYYGYTF.

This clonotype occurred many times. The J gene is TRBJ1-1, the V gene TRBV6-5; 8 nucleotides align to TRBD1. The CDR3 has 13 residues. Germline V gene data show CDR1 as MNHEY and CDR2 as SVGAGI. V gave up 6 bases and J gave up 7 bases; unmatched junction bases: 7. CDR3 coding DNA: TGTGCCAGCAGCAGATCAGGACAGGGTGAAGCTTTCTTT. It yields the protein CASSRSGQGEAFF.

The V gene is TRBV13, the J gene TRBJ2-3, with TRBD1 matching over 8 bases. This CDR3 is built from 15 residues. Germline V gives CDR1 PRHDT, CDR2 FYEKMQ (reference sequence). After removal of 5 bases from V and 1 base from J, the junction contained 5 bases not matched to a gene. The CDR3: CASSRNRGGTDTQYF. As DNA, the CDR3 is TGTGCCAGCAGCCGGAACAGGGGGGGCACAGATACGCAGTATTTT.

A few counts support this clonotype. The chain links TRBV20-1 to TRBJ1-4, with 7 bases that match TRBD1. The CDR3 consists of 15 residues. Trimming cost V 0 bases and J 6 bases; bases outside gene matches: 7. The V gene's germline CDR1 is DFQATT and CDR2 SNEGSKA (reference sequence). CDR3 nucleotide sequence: TGCAGTGCTAGAGATCGGACAGGTCGGGATGAAAAACTGTTTTTT. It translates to CSARDRTGRDEKLFF.

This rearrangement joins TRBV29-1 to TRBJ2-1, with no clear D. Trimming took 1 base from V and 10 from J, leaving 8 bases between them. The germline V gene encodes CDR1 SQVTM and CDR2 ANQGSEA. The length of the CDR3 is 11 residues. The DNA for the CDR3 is TGCAGCGTTGAAGGCCCCATAGAGCAGTTCTTC. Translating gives CSVEGPIEQFF.

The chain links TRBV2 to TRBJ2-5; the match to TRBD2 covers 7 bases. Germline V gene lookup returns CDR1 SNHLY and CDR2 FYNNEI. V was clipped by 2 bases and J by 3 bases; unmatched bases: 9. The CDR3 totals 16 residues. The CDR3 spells CASSESAQAGEETQYF. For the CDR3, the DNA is TGTGCCAGCAGTGAATCAGCCCAGGCGGGAGAAGAGACCCAGTACTTC. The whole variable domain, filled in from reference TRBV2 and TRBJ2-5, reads EPEVTQTPSHQVTQMGQEVILRCVPISNHLYFYWYRQILGQKVEFLVSFYNNEISEKSEIFDDQFSVERPDGSNFTLKIRSTKLEDSAMYFCASSESAQAGEETQYFGPGTRLLVL.

Here the CDR3 DNA reads TGTGCCACCAGCAGAGATAATTCACCCCTCCACTTT. The encoded protein is CATSRDNSPLHF. This chain joins TRBV15 and TRBJ1-6; D is unresolved. The CDR3 runs 12 residues. The V gene's germline CDR1 is LNHNV and CDR2 YYDKDF (reference sequence). The V and J ends lost 0 bases and 6 bases respectively, with 0 bases between them. Variable domain in full (rest from reference TRBV15 and TRBJ1-6): DAMVIQNPRYQVTQFGKPVTLSCSQTLNHNVMYWYQQKSSQAPKLLFHYYDKDFNNEADTPDNFQSRRPNTSFCFLDIRSPGLGDTAMYLCATSRDNSPLHFGNGTRLTVT.